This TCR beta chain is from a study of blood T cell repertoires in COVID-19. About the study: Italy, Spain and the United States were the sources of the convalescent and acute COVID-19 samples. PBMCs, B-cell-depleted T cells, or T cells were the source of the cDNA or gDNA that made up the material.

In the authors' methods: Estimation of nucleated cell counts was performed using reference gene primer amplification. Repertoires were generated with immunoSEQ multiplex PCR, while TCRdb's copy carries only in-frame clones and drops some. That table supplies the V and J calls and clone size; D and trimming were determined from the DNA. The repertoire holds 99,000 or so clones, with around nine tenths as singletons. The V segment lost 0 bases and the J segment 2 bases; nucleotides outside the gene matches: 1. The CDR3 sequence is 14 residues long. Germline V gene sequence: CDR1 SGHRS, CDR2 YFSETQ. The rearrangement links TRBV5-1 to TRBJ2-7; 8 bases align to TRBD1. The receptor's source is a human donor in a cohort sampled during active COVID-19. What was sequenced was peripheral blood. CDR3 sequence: CASSLAGQAYEQYF. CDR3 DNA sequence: TGCGCCAGCAGCTTGGCGGGACAGGCCTACGAGCAGTACTTC. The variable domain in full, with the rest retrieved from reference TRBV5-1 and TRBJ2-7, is KAGVTQTPRYLIKTRGQQVTLSCSPISGHRSVSWYQQTPGQGLQFLFEYFSETQRNKGNFPGRFSGRQFSNSRSEMNVSTLELGDSALYLCASSLAGQAYEQYFGPGTRLTVT.